This T cell receptor (beta chain) was documented in a study of blood T cell repertoires in COVID-19. Overall study: The samples span acute and convalescent COVID-19 from the United States, Italy and Spain. T cells, B-cell-depleted T cells, or PBMCs provided the cDNA or gDNA that served as material.

The assay was immunoSEQ multiplex PCR, and TCRdb's table has in-frame clones only and misses some. In the table there are 85,000 to 130,000 clones, 85% to 90% of which are singletons. This CDR3 has 13 amino acids. The germline gives CDR1 KGHSH, CDR2 LQKENI. The trim removed 8 bases at V and 7 bases at J, leaving 4 bases unmatched. V and J are TRBV18 and TRBJ1-6; 8 nucleotides agree with TRBD1. This receptor was identified in a human donor in a cohort sampled during active COVID-19. The sequenced material came from peripheral blood. The CDR3: CASTGQGNSPLHF. In DNA, the CDR3 is TGTGCCAGCACTGGACAGGGAAATTCACCCCTCCACTTT.